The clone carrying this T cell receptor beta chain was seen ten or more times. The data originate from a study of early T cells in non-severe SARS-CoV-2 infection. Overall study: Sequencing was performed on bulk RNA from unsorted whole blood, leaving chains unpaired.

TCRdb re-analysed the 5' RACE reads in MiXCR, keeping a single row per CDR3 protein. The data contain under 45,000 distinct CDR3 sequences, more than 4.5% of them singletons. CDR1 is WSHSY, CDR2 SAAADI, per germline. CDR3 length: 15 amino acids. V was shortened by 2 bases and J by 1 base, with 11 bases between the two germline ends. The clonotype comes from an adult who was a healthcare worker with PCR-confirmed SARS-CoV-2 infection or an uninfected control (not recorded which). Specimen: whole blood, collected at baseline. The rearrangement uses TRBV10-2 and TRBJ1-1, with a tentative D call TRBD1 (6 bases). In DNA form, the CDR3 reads TGCGCCAGCAGTGAGGGGGGCGCGGGGAACACTGAAGCTTTCTTT. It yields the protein CASSEGGAGNTEAFF.